Each of the 8 T cell receptor beta chains below was sequenced from the same sample in a study of identifying expanded T cells in peripheral blood. The method was immunoSEQ multiplex PCR; TCRdb's version includes in-frame clones alone and lacks a portion of them. Found here are 85,000 to 100,000 clones, approximately 88% of them singletons; the top ten hold 4%. Sequencing was carried out using blood. These TCRs come from a person aged 18-69 years in good health.

The V and J genes are TRBV7-9 and TRBJ2-2; tentatively, D is TRBD2 (6 bases). The CDR3 loop spans 16 amino acids. The V gene's germline CDR1 is SEHNR and CDR2 FQNEAQ (reference sequence). V gave up 1 base and J gave up 4 bases, with 13 bases separating them. CDR3 bases: TGTGCCAGCAGCTTAGGAGAACCCGGGAGCACCGGGGAGCTGTTTTTT. As protein: CASSLGEPGSTGELFF. The full variable domain, completed using reference TRBV7-9 and TRBJ2-2, is DTGVSQNPRHKITKRGQNVTFRCDPISEHNRLYWYRQTLGQGPEFLTYFQNEAQLEKSRLLSDRFSAERPKGSFSTLEIQRTEQGDSAMYLCASSLGEPGSTGELFFGEGSRLTVL.

The gene calls are TRBV27 and TRBJ1-4; TRBD1 might be the D (5 bases). Germline loops: CDR1 MNHEY, CDR2 SMNVEV (reference sequence). V lost 6 bases, J lost 8 bases, and 16 bases lay in between. This CDR3 comprises 14 residues. CDR3 sequence: CASRAGTPGEKLFF. DNA for the CDR3: TGTGCCAGCAGGGCCGGGACTCCGGGGGAAAAACTGTTTTTT.

The chain combines TRBV4-1 with TRBJ2-5; TRBD2 matches 12 bases. Germline loops: CDR1 MGHRA, CDR2 YSYEKL. V was pared by 3 bases and J by 2 bases, with 4 bases of the junction left unmatched. This CDR3 spans 16 amino acids. The CDR3 loop reads CASSHSLAGGQETQYF. As DNA, the CDR3 is TGCGCCAGCAGCCATTCTCTAGCGGGGGGGCAAGAGACCCAGTACTTC.

This clone was counted only a few times. The chain combines TRBV18 with TRBJ1-2; D is perhaps TRBD1 (5 bases). Germline lookup yields CDR1 KGHSH and CDR2 LQKENI. The CDR3 spans 12 residues. V was shortened by 3 bases and J by 6 bases, with 8 bases between the two germline ends. CDR3 sequence reads: CASSPTGDGYTF. CDR3 DNA sequence: TGTGCCAGCTCACCGACGGGGGATGGCTACACCTTC. The variable domain in full, with the rest retrieved from reference TRBV18 and TRBJ1-2, is NAGVMQNPRHLVRRRGQEARLRCSPMKGHSHVYWYRQLPEEGLKFMVYLQKENIIDESGMPKERFSAEFPKEGPSILRIQQVVRGDSAAYFCASSPTGDGYTFGSGTRLTVV.

This clone has just a few counts. This rearrangement joins TRBV19 to TRBJ1-5, with 7 bases that match TRBD1. CDR3 length: 15 residues. Germline trimming cut 5 bases from V and 5 bases from J; bases unmatched to any gene: 9. CDR1 LNHDA and CDR2 SQIVND come from the germline V gene (reference sequence). In DNA form, the CDR3 reads TGTGCCAGTAGTGTCGGACAGGTGGCGGATCAGCCCCAGCATTTT. This gives the protein CASSVGQVADQPQHF.

The genes are TRBV18 and TRBJ2-1; TRBD1 agrees at 7 bases. The germline V gene has CDR1 KGHSH and CDR2 LQKENI. This CDR3 has 18 amino acids. The V gene end was trimmed by 4 bases and the J gene end by 4 bases; junction bases not matched to a gene: 16. The CDR3 DNA reads as TGTGCCAGCTCACTTTTCGCAGGGGGACAGAAAAATTACAATGAGCAGTTCTTC. Its protein is CASSLFAGGQKNYNEQFF.

V gene TRBV19 combines with J gene TRBJ2-2; 7 bases agree with TRBD1. The junction had 4 bases not matched to a gene; V was cut back by 2 bases and J by 4 bases. CDR3 length: 15 amino acids. Germline CDR1 is LNHDA and CDR2 is SQIVND (reference sequence). The chain's CDR3 is CASSIQGVFTGELFF. The CDR3 bases are TGTGCCAGTAGTATACAGGGGGTTTTCACCGGGGAGCTGTTTTTT.

J is TRBJ1-4 and V is TRBV5-1; 7 nucleotides match TRBD1. Per germline, CDR1 SGHRS and CDR2 YFSETQ. Unmatched junction bases numbered 6, after V lost 4 bases and J lost 0 bases. CDR3 length: 16 residues. CDR3 bases: TGCGCCAGCAGCAGCGGGACAGCCACAACTAATGAAAAACTGTTTTTT. Its protein is CASSSGTATTNEKLFF.